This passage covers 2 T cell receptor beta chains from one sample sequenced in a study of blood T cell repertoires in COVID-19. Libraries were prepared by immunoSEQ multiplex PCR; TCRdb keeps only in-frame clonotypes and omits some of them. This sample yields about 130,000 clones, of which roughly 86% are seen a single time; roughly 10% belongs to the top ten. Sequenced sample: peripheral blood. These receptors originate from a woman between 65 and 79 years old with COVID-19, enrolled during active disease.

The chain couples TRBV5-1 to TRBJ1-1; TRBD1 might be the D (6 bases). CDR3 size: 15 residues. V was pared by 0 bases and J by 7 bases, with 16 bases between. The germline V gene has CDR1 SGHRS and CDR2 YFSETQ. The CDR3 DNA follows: TGCGCCAGCAGCTTGGCCTTGGGGGCCCCACTTGAAGCTTTCTTT. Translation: CASSLALGAPLEAFF.

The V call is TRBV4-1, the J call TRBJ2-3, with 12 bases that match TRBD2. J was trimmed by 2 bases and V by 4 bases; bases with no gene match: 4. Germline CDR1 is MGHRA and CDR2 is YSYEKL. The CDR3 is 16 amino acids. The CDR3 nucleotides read TGCGCCAGCAGCCCACGACTAGCGGGGGACACAGATACGCAGTATTTT. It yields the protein CASSPRLAGDTDTQYF.